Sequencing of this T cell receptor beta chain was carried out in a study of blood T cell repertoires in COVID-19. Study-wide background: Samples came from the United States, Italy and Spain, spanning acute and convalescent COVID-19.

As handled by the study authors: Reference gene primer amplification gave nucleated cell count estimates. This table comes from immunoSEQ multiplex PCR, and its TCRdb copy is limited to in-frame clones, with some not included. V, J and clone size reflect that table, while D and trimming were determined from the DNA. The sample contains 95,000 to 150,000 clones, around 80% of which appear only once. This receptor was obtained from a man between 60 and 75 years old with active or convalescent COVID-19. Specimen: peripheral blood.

Here the CDR3 DNA reads TGCGCCAGCAGCCAAGTTCGGGCAGGAGGTGGCTACACCTTC. It codes for CASSQVRAGGGYTF. The chain employs TRBV4-3 and TRBJ1-2, with no clear D. V shed 1 base and J shed 7 bases, with 13 bases lying between them. This CDR3 spans 14 amino acids. Germline CDR1 and CDR2: LGHNA and YSLEER.